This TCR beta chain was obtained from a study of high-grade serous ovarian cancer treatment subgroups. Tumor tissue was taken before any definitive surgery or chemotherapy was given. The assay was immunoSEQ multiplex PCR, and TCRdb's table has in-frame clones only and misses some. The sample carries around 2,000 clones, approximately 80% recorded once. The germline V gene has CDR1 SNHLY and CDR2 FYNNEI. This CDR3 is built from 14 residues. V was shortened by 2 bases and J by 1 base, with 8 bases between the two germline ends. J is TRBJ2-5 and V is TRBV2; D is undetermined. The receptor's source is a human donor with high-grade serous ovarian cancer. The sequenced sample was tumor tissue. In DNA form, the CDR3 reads TGTGCCAGCAGTGAACCGGGCGCCCAAGAGACCCAGTACTTC. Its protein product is CASSEPGAQETQYF.